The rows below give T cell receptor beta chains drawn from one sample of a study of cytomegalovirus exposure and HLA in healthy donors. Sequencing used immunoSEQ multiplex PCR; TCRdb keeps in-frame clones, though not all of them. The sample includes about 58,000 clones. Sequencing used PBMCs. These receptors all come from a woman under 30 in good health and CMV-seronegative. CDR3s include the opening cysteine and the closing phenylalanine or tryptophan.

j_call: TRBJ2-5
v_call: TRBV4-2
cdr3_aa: CASSQFPTSGREGETQYF

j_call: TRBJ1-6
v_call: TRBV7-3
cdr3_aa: CASSYLFNSPLHF

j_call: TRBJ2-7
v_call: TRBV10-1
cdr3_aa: CASSEFLDRGYEQYF

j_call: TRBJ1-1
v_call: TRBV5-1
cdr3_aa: CASSLARGGENTEAFF

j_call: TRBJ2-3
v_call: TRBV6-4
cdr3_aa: CASSDGGATDTQYF

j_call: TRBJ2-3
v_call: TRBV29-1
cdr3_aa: CSGDRVADTQYF

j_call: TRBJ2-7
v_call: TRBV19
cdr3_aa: CPDITFVEQYF

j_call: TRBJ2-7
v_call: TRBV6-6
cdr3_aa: CASSSLAGRSGEQYF

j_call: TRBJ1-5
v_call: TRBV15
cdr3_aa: CATSSLTGGRQPQHF

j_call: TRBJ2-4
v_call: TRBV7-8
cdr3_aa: CASSLAPPRENIQYF

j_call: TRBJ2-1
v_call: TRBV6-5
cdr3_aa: CASSYYRSSYNEQFF

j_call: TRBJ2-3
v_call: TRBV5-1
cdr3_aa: CASSREGTGIDTQYF

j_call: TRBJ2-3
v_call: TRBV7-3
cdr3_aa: CASSPTVQGDTQYF

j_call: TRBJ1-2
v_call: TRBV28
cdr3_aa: CASTDRGIYGYTF

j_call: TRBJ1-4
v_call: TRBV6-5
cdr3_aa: CASSRSSGKLFF

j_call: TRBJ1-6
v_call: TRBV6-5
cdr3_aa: CASREGGSYNSPLHF

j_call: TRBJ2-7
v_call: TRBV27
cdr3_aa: CASIDGYGGAEQYF

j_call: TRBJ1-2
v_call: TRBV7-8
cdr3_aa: CASFGRGARNGYTF

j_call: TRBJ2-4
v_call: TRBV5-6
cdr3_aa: CASSLGGLGDIQYF

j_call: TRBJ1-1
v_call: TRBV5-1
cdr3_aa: CASSRGEGRGEAFF

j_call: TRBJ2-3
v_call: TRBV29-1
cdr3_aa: CSVASRLTDTQYF

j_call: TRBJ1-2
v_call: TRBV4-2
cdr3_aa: CASNHEGVGGYTF

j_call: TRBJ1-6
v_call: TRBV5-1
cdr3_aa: CASSWDRGGSPLHF

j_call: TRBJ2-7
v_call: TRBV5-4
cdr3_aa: CASSAGLAGEEQYF

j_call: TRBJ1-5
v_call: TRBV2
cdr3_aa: CASSVQVNQPQHF

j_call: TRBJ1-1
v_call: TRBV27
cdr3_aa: CASSLSLDSIEAFF

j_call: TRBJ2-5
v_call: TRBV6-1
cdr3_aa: CASSEVKETQYF

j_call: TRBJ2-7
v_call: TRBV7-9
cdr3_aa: CASSPRVPYEQYF

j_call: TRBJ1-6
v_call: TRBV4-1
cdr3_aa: CASSRGAYPRDRGSPLHF

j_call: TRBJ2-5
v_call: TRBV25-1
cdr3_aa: CASSEFRGGYQETQYF

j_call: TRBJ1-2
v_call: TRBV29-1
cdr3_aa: CSVAGNRVENGYTF

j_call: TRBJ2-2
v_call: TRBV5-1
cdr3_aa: CASSLSAGRPGELFF

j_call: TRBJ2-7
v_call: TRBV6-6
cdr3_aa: CASSYLADSYEQYF

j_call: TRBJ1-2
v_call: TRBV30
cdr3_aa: CAWSGTGDYGYTF

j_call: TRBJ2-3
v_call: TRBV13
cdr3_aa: CASRHQGADTQYF

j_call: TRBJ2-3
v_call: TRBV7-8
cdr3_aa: CASSLGASGTDTQYF

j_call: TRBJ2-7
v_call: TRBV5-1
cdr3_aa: CASSATGTSVLEQYF

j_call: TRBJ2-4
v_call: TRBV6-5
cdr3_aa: CASSYSPQKNIQYF

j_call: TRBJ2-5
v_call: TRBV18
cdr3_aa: CASSGLARLQETQYF

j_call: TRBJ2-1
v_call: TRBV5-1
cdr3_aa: CASSGGGITYNEQFF

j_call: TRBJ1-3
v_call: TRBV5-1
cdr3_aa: CASSAISGNTIYF

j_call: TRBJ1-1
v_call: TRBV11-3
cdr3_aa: CASSLTGTNTEAFF

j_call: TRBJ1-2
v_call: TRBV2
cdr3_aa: CASSEGQNYGYTF

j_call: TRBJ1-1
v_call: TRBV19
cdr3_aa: CASTPGERGYTEAFF

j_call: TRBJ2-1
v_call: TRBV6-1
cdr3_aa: CATANRGGPYNEQFF

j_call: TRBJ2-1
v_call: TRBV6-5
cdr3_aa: CASSRLAYNEQFF

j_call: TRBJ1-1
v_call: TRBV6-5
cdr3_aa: CASSARQGRSTEAFF

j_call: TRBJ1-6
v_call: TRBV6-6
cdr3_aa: CASRRDSSYNSPLHF

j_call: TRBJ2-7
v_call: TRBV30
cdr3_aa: CAWSVQGYEQYF

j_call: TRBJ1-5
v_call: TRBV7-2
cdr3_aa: CASSLVGDQPQHF

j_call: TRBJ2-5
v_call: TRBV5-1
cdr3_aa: CASSFPGETQYF

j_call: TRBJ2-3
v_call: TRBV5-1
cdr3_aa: CASSQQGGTDTQYF

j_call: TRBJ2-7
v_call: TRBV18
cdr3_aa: CASSPPSGTYEQYF

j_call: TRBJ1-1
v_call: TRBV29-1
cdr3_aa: CTLTRQPMNTEAFF

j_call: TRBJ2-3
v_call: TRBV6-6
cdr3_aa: CASRASLAGAEDTQYF

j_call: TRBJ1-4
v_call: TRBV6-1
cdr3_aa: CASRGYPNEKLFF

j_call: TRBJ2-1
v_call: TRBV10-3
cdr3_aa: CAISATPGYNEQFF

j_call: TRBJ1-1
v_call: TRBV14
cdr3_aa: CASSQVFGGRTEAFF

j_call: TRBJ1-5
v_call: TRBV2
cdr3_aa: CASTRDKPQPQHF